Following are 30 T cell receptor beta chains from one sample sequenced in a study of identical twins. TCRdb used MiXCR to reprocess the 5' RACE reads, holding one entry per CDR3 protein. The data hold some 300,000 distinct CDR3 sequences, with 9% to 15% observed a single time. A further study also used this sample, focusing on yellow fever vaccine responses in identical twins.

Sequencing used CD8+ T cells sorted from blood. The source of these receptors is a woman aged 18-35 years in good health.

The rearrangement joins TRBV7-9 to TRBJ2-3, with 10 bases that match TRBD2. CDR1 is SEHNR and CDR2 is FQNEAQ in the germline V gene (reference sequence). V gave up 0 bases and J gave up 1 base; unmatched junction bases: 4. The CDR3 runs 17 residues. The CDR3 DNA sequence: TGTGCCAGCAGCTTAGCGCGGGGGACTAGCGGCACAGATACGCAGTATTTT. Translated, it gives CASSLARGTSGTDTQYF.

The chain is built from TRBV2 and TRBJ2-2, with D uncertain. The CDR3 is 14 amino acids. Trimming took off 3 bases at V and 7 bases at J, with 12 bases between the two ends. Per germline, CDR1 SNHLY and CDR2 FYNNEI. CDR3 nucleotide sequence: TGTGCCAGCAGTGACCCAAACACCAACGGGGAGCTGTTTTTT. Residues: CASSDPNTNGELFF.

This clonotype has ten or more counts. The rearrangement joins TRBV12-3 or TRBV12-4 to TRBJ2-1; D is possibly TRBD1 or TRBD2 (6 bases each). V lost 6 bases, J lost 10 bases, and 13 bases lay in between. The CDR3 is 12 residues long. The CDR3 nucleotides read TGTGCCAGCAGAACGGGGGCGGGGGAGCAGTTCTTC. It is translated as CASRTGAGEQFF.

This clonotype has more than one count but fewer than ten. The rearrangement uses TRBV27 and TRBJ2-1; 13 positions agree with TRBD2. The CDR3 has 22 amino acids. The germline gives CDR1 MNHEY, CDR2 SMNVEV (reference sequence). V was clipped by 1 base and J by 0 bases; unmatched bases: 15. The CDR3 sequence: CASSLWRRQEWTSGSSYNEQFF. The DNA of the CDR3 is TGTGCCAGCAGTTTATGGCGAAGACAGGAATGGACTAGCGGGAGCTCCTACAATGAGCAGTTCTTC.

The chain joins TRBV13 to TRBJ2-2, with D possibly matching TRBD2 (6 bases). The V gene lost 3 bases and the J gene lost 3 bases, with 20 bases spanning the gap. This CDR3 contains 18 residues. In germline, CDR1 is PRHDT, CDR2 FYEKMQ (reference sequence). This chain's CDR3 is CASSFLLARPTDTGELFF. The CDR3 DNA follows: TGTGCCAGCAGCTTCCTACTAGCCCGACCCACAGACACCGGGGAGCTGTTTTTT.

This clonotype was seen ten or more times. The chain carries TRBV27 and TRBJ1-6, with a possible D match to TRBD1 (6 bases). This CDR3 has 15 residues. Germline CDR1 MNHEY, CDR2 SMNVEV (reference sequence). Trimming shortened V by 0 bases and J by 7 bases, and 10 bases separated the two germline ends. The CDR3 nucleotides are TGTGCCAGCAGTTTATCTACAGGGATGAATTCACCCCTCCACTTT. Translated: CASSLSTGMNSPLHF.

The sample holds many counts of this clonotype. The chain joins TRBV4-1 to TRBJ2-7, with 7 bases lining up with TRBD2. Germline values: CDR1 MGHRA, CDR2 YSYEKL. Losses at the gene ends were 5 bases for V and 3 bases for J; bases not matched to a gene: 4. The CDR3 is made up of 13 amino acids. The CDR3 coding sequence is TGCGCCAGCAGCAAAACTAGCGACTACGAGCAGTACTTC. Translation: CASSKTSDYEQYF.

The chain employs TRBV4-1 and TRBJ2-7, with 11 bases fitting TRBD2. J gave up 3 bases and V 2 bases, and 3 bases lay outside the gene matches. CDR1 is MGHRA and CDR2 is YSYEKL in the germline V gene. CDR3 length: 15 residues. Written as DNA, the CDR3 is TGCGCCAGCAGCCAAACCGGGACTAGCGGCTACGAGCAGTACTTC. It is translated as CASSQTGTSGYEQYF.

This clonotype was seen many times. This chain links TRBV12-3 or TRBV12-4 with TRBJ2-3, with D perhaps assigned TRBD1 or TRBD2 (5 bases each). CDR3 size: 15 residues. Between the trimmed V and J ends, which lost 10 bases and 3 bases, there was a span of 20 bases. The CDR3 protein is CAIIPPGRATDTQYF. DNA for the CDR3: TGTGCCATCATACCTCCGGGACGGGCAACAGATACGCAGTATTTT.

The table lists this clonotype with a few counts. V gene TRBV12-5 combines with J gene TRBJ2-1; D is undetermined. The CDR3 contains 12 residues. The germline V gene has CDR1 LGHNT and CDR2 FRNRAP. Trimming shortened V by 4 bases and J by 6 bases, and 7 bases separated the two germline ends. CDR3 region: CASGSTGNEQFF. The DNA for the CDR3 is TGTGCTAGTGGTTCGACGGGCAATGAGCAGTTCTTC.

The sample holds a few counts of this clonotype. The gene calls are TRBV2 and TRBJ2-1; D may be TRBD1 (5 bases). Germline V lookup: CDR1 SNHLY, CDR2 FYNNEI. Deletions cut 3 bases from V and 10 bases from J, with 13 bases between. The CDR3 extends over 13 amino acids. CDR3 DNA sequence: TGTGCCAGCAGTGATCAGGGCGCACCAGAGCAGTTCTTC. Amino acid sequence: CASSDQGAPEQFF.

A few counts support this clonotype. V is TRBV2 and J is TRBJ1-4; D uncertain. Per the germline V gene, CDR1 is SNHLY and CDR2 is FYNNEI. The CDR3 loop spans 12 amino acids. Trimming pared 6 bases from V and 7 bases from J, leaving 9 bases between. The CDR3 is CASRYDGEKLFF. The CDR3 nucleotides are TGTGCCAGCAGGTACGACGGTGAAAAACTGTTTTTT.

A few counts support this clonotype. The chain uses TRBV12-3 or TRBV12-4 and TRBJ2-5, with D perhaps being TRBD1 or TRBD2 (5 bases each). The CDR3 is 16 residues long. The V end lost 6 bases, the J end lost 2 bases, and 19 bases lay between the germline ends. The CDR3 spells CASSIRDGVWQETQYF. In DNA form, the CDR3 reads TGTGCCAGCAGCATCCGGGACGGGGTATGGCAAGAGACCCAGTACTTC.

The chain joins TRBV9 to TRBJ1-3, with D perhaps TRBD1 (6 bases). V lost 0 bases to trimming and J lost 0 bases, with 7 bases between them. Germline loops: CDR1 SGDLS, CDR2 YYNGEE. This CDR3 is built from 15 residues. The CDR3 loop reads CASSVEGHSGNTIYF. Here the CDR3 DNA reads TGTGCCAGCAGCGTAGAGGGACACTCTGGAAACACCATATATTTT.

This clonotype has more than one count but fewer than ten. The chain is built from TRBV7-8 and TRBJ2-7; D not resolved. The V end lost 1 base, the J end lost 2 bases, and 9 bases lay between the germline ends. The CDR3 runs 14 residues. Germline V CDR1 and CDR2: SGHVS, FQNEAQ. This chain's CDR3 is CASSLVVGPYEQYF. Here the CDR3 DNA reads TGTGCCAGCAGCTTAGTGGTGGGCCCCTACGAGCAGTACTTC.

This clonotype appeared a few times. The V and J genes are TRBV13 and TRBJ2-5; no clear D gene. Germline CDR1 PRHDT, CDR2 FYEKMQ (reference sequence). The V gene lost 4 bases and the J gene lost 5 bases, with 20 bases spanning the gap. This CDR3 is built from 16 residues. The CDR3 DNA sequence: TGTGCCAGCAGCTCCGTCCGGACGGGCTTTGGGGAGACCCAGTACTTC. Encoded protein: CASSSVRTGFGETQYF.

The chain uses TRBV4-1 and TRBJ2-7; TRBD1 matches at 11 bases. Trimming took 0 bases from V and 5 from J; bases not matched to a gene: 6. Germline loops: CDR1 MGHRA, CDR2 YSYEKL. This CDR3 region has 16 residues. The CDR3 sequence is CASSQDFRTGGNEQYF. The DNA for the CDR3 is TGCGCCAGCAGCCAAGATTTCCGGACAGGGGGCAACGAGCAGTACTTC.

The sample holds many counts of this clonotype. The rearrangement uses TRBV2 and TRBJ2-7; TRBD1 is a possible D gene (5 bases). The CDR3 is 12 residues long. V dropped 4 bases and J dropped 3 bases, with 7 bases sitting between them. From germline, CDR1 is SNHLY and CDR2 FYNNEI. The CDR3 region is CASSGTNYEQYF. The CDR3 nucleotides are TGTGCCAGCAGTGGGACAAACTACGAGCAGTACTTC.

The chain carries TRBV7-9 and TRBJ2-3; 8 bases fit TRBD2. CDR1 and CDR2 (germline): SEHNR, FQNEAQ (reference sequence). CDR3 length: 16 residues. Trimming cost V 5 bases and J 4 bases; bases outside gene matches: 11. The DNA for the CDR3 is TGTGCCAGCAGCCCCGGGGAGCGGGAGTTCCCAGATACGCAGTATTTT. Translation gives CASSPGEREFPDTQYF.

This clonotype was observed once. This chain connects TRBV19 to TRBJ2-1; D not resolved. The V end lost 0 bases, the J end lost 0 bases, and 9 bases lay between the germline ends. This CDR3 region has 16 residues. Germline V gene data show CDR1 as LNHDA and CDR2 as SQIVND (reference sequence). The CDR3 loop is CASSIEGWSSYNEQFF. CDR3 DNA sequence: TGTGCCAGTAGTATAGAGGGGTGGAGCTCCTACAATGAGCAGTTCTTC. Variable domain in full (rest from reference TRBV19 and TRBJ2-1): DGGITQSPKYLFRKEGQNVTLSCEQNLNHDAMYWYRQDPGQGLRLIYYSQIVNDFQKGDIAEGYSVSREKKESFPLTVTSAQKNPTAFYLCASSIEGWSSYNEQFFGPGTRLTVL.

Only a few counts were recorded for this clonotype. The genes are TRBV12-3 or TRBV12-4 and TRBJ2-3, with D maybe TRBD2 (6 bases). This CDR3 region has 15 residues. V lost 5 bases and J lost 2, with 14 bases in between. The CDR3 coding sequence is TGTGCCAGCAGTCCCCAGACTAGTATCACAGATACGCAGTATTTT. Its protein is CASSPQTSITDTQYF.

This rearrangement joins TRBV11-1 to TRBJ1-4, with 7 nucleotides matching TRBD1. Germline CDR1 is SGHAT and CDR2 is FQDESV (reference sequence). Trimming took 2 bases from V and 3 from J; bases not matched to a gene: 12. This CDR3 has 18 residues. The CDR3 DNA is TGTGCCAGCAGCTTAATATCGGGCAGGGGGGCGGCTAATGAAAAACTGTTTTTT. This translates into CASSLISGRGAANEKLFF.

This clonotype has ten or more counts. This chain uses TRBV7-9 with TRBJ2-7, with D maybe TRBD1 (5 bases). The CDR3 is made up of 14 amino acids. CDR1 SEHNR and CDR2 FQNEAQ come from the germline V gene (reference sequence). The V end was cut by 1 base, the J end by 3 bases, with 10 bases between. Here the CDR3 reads CASSLVGQFYEQYF. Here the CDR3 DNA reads TGTGCCAGCAGCTTAGTGGGGCAGTTCTACGAGCAGTACTTC.

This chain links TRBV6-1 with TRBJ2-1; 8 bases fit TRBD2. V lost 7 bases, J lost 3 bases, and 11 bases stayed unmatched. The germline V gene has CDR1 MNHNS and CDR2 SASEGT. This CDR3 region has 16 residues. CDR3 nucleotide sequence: TGTGCCAGCACTACCTGGTTTAGCGGGGTCTACAATGAGCAGTTCTTC. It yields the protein CASTTWFSGVYNEQFF.

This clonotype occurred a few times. The CDR3 coding sequence is TGTGCCAGCAGTGACTCGACCGCGGGGACAGATACGCAGTATTTT. It yields the protein CASSDSTAGTDTQYF. The gene calls are TRBV6-4 and TRBJ2-3, with a tentative D call TRBD2 (6 bases). The germline V gene has CDR1 MRHNA and CDR2 SNTAGT. V was cut by 0 bases and J by 3 bases, with 10 bases left in between. The CDR3 spans 15 residues.

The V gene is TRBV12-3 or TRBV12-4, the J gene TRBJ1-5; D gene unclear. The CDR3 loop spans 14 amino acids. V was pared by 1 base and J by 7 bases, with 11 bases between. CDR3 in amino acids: CASSLEGLGQPQHF. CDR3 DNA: TGTGCCAGCAGTTTAGAAGGGTTGGGACAGCCCCAGCATTTT.

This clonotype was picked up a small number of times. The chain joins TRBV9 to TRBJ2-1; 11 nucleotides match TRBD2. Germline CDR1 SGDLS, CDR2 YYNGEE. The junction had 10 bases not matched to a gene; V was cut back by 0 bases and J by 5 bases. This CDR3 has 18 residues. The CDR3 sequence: CASSVEPQLAGENNEQFF. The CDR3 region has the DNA TGTGCCAGCAGCGTAGAGCCCCAACTAGCGGGAGAGAACAATGAGCAGTTCTTC.

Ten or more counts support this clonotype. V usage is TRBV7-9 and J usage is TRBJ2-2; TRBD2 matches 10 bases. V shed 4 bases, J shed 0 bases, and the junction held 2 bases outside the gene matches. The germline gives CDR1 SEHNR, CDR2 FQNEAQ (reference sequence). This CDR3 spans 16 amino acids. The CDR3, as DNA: TGTGCCAGCAGCTCTACTAGCGGGGCGAACACCGGGGAGCTGTTTTTT. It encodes CASSSTSGANTGELFF.

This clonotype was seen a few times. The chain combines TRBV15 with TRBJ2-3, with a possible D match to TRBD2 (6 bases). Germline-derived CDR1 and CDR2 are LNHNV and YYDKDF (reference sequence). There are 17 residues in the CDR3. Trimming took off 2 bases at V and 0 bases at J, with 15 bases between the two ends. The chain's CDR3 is CATSRSVRAGSTDTQYF. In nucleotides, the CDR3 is TGTGCCACCAGCAGAAGTGTGAGGGCGGGAAGCACAGATACGCAGTATTTT. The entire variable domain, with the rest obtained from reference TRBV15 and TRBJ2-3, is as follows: DAMVIQNPRYQVTQFGKPVTLSCSQTLNHNVMYWYQQKSSQAPKLLFHYYDKDFNNEADTPDNFQSRRPNTSFCFLDIRSPGLGDTAMYLCATSRSVRAGSTDTQYFGPGTRLTVL.

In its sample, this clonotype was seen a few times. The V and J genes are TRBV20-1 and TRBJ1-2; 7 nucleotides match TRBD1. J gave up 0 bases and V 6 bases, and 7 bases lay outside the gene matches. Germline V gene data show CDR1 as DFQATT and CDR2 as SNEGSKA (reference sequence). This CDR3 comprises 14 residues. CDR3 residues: CSARDRETNYGYTF. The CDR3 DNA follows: TGCAGTGCCCGGGACAGAGAGACTAACTATGGCTACACCTTC.